Following are 3 T cell receptor beta chains from one sample sequenced in a study of cytomegalovirus exposure and HLA in healthy donors. This PCR relied on a set of 60 Vbeta primers and 13 Jbeta primers. Only in-frame clones appear in the TCRdb table, and some are missing; sequencing was by immunoSEQ multiplex PCR. Of around 180,000 clones in the sample, around 81% are singletons; the top ten hold 1.5% to 2%. The sequencing input was PBMCs. The source is a young man in good health and CMV-seronegative.

The chain employs TRBV5-4 and TRBJ2-3, with a weak D call TRBD2 (5 bases). Germline V gives CDR1 SGHNT, CDR2 YYREEE (reference sequence). The CDR3 is 16 amino acids. Trimming stripped 2 bases from V and 1 base from J, with 14 bases between. In DNA form, the CDR3 reads TGTGCCAGCAGCTTCGGCAGCCGGGAAGGCACAGATACGCAGTATTTT. Translation: CASSFGSREGTDTQYF.

V usage is TRBV7-3 and J usage is TRBJ2-1; a possible D gene is TRBD2 (6 bases). This CDR3 has 13 residues. Trimming cost V 4 bases and J 4 bases, with 8 bases left between them. Germline CDR1 and CDR2: SGHTA and FQGTGA. The CDR3 DNA sequence: TGTGCCAGCAGCTCGGGGAGGTACAATGAGCAGTTCTTC. It specifies CASSSGRYNEQFF. Using reference TRBV7-3 and TRBJ2-1 for the parts outside the CDR3, the full variable domain is GAGVSQTPSNKVTEKGKYVELRCDPISGHTALYWYRQSLGQGPEFLIYFQGTGAADDSGLPNDRFFAVRPEGSVSTLKIQRTERGDSAVYLCASSSGRYNEQFFGPGTRLTVL.

This clone was seen more than once but under ten times. One end of the junction fails to match germline, which may point to a read error. V and J are TRBV7-3 and TRBJ2-1; TRBD2 is a possible D gene (7 bases). Germline CDR1 reads SGHTA; CDR2 reads FQGTGA. There are 15 residues in the CDR3. In DNA, the CDR3 is TGTGCCAGCAGCCCGAGGCGGGGGCTCTACAGTGAGCAGTTCTTC. The encoded protein is CASSPRRGLYSEQFF.